This TCR beta chain was observed in a study of blood T cell repertoires in COVID-19. Across the study: COVID-19 samples, acute and convalescent, were from the United States, Italy and Spain. T cells, B-cell-depleted T cells, or PBMCs supplied cDNA or gDNA.

Participant ages covered roughly 18 to 89 years across 20 to 30 US areas. TCRdb keeps only in-frame clones here, not all; method: immunoSEQ multiplex PCR. The table records about 60,000 clones, approximately 80% of them present only once. Trimming cost V 2 bases and J 5 bases, with 13 bases left between them. Germline CDR1 and CDR2: SEHNR and FQNEAQ (reference sequence). The CDR3 spans 15 residues. This clone was recorded a few times. Sequencing used PBMCs or T cells enriched from blood (not recorded which). The chain couples TRBV7-9 to TRBJ2-1; possibly TRBD2 for D (7 bases). This TCR came from a woman between 40 and 50 years old with acute COVID-19. CDR3 residues: CASSLSRGANNEQFF. The CDR3 DNA is TGTGCCAGCAGCTTAAGCCGGGGGGCCAACAATGAGCAGTTCTTC.